This T cell receptor (beta chain) is from a study of T-cell memory formation after mild COVID-19. Study at large: TCR clusters were largely donor specific.

Using its own MiXCR run on the 5' RACE reads, TCRdb lists one record per CDR3 protein. The sample includes under 300,000 distinct CDR3 sequences, roughly 17% of them seen just once. CDR3 length: 17 residues. The genes are TRBV21-1 and TRBJ2-7; the table's D call, TRBD1, was not checked against the DNA. TRBV21-1 is listed as a pseudogene. The receptor comes from a man between 18 and 35 years old who had mild COVID-19 (a few samples of this study predate the infection). Cell type and time point are not known. Sequencing used PBMCs or a T cell subset sorted from them (not recorded which). The CDR3 protein is CASSPQPGQGLIGGQYV. DNA of the CDR3: TGTGCCAGCAGCCCTCAACCGGGACAGGGTTTAATCGGAGGGCAGTACGTC.